This passage covers 30 T cell receptor beta chains from one sample sequenced in a study of shared clonotypes between healthy human individuals. CD45RO-negative cells were positively selected for CCR7, leaving out terminally differentiated effector memory CD45RA+ cells. Method: immunoSEQ multiplex PCR; TCRdb's copy keeps in-frame clones and lacks some. The sample has some 1,900,000 clones; just under 95% are singletons. The sequenced sample consisted of naive CD8+ T cells sorted from blood. The receptors here all came from a man aged 18 to 35 in good health.

The genes are TRBV6-5 and TRBJ1-6; no firm D call. Trimming removed 2 bases at V and 10 bases at J, with 12 bases between. The CDR3 is 14 residues long. Germline CDR1 MNHEY, CDR2 SVGAGI. CDR3 bases: TGTGCCAGCAGTTACGCCAAGATTCGGTCACCCCTCCACTTT. Translating it yields CASSYAKIRSPLHF.

This chain joins TRBV9 and TRBJ1-1; D is ambiguous. Trimming pared 0 bases from V and 1 base from J, leaving 7 bases between. CDR3 length: 14 amino acids. Germline V CDR1 and CDR2: SGDLS, YYNGEE. This CDR3 reads CASSVADANTEAFF. Here the CDR3 DNA reads TGTGCCAGCAGCGTAGCTGATGCGAACACTGAAGCTTTCTTT.

V gene TRBV14 combines with J gene TRBJ2-1; D unclear. V was clipped by 3 bases and J by 5 bases, with 2 bases between them. This CDR3 has 11 residues. CDR1 SGHDN and CDR2 FVKESK come from the germline V gene. CDR3 region: CASSHNNEQFF. The DNA of the CDR3 is TGTGCCAGCAGCCACAACAATGAGCAGTTCTTC.

The rearrangement uses TRBV5-1 and TRBJ2-1; D remains unclear. The germline V gene has CDR1 SGHRS and CDR2 YFSETQ. V was cut by 4 bases and J by 0 bases, with 8 bases left in between. The CDR3 has 14 amino acids. In DNA, the CDR3 is TGCGCCAGCAGCATTGCCAGCTCCTACAATGAGCAGTTCTTC. Residues: CASSIASSYNEQFF.

V and J are TRBV2 and TRBJ2-7; a possible D gene is TRBD2 (5 bases). Trimming removed 1 base at V and 3 bases at J, with 13 bases between. The CDR3 extends over 15 amino acids. Germline V CDR1 and CDR2: SNHLY, FYNNEI. This CDR3 is CASSEDFERSYEQYF. The CDR3 nucleotides are TGTGCCAGCAGTGAAGATTTTGAGCGGAGCTACGAGCAGTACTTC.

V and J are TRBV19 and TRBJ2-3; 8 bases match TRBD2. Unmatched junction bases numbered 7, after V lost 5 bases and J lost 6 bases. CDR3 size: 14 residues. The germline V gene has CDR1 LNHDA and CDR2 SQIVND (reference sequence). The CDR3 bases are TGTGCCAGTAGTGACCGGGAGGGGAGGGATACGCAGTATTTT. Translation gives CASSDREGRDTQYF.

This sequence joins TRBV2 and TRBJ1-4, with D possibly TRBD1 on 5 matching bases. Trimming stripped 8 bases from V and 5 bases from J, with 18 bases between. The CDR3 is 15 residues long. CDR1 and CDR2 from the germline V gene are SNHLY and FYNNEI. The CDR3 bases are TGTGCCAGCCTTCAATCTGCAGGGAAAAATGAAAAACTGTTTTTT. Translating it yields CASLQSAGKNEKLFF. The whole variable domain, remainder taken from reference TRBV2 and TRBJ1-4, is EPEVTQTPSHQVTQMGQEVILRCVPISNHLYFYWYRQILGQKVEFLVSFYNNEISEKSEIFDDQFSVERPDGSNFTLKIRSTKLEDSAMYFCASLQSAGKNEKLFFGSGTQLSVL.

As for this clone: The sample holds other DNA sequences that translate to the same CDR3. The chain is built from TRBV9 and TRBJ2-3; no definite D call. CDR3 length: 12 amino acids. Germline CDR1 and CDR2: SGDLS and YYNGEE. V was shortened by 3 bases and J by 2 bases, with 4 bases between the two germline ends. DNA for the CDR3: TGTGCCAGCAGCGGTTACACAGATACGCAGTATTTT. Encoded protein: CASSGYTDTQYF.

The chain has TRBV4-1 and TRBJ2-3, with a weak D call TRBD1 (5 bases). V lost 1 base and J lost 4, with 12 bases in between. The CDR3 has 15 amino acids. Germline V lookup: CDR1 MGHRA, CDR2 YSYEKL. The CDR3 DNA follows: TGCGCCAGCAGCCAAGTAGACAGCCAGGCAGATACGCAGTATTTT. Amino acids: CASSQVDSQADTQYF.

The V call is TRBV5-1, the J call TRBJ2-7; perhaps TRBD1 as D (5 bases). CDR1 and CDR2 (germline): SGHRS, YFSETQ. This CDR3 is built from 12 residues. V was cut by 4 bases and J by 6 bases, with 11 bases left in between. CDR3 region: CASSQGLGEQYF. DNA for the CDR3: TGCGCCAGCAGCCAGGGCTTAGGCGAGCAGTACTTC. The entire variable domain, with the rest obtained from reference TRBV5-1 and TRBJ2-7, is as follows: KAGVTQTPRYLIKTRGQQVTLSCSPISGHRSVSWYQQTPGQGLQFLFEYFSETQRNKGNFPGRFSGRQFSNSRSEMNVSTLELGDSALYLCASSQGLGEQYFGPGTRLTVT.

The chain carries TRBV29-1 and TRBJ2-7; D unclear. Germline-derived CDR1 and CDR2 are SQVTM and ANQGSEA. V was cut by 2 bases and J by 0 bases, with 5 bases left in between. The CDR3 has 12 residues. CDR3 sequence (DNA): TGCAGCGTTGAATGGGACTCCTACGAGCAGTACTTC. Protein sequence: CSVEWDSYEQYF.

This clone showed up just once. V and J are TRBV18 and TRBJ2-2; 9 bases match TRBD2. Germline CDR1 reads KGHSH; CDR2 reads LQKENI. The CDR3 contains 16 residues. The J segment lost 0 bases and the V segment lost 3 bases, leaving 2 bases of the junction unmatched. The CDR3 DNA follows: TGTGCCAGCTCACCTACTAGCGGGCCGAACACCGGGGAGCTGTTTTTT. This gives the protein CASSPTSGPNTGELFF. The full variable domain, its missing parts supplied by reference TRBV18 and TRBJ2-2, is NAGVMQNPRHLVRRRGQEARLRCSPMKGHSHVYWYRQLPEEGLKFMVYLQKENIIDESGMPKERFSAEFPKEGPSILRIQQVVRGDSAAYFCASSPTSGPNTGELFFGEGSRLTVL.

On this clone: Other DNA sequences in this specimen translate into the identical CDR3. The genes are TRBV28 and TRBJ1-2, with no clear D. This CDR3 is 13 amino acids long. The V gene's germline CDR1 is MDHEN and CDR2 SYDVKM. Deletions cut 2 bases from V and 0 bases from J, with 4 bases between. CDR3 DNA sequence: TGTGCCAGCAGTTTAGACTCTAACTATGGCTACACCTTC. Its protein product is CASSLDSNYGYTF.

The V and J genes are TRBV28 and TRBJ1-1; 8 bases line up with TRBD1. Losses at the gene ends were 6 bases for V and 0 bases for J; bases not matched to a gene: 6. The CDR3 totals 15 residues. Germline lookup yields CDR1 MDHEN and CDR2 SYDVKM. CDR3 amino acids: CASSGTGSLNTEAFF. The DNA for the CDR3 is TGTGCCAGCAGCGGGACAGGTTCCCTGAACACTGAAGCTTTCTTT.

This clone was observed once. The V and J genes are TRBV7-9 and TRBJ1-2; 7 bases agree with TRBD1. This CDR3 has 16 residues. V was clipped by 6 bases and J by 0 bases; unmatched bases: 10. Per the germline V gene, CDR1 is SEHNR and CDR2 is FQNEAQ (reference sequence). The CDR3: CASSGTALRSNYGYTF. CDR3 bases: TGTGCCAGCAGTGGGACAGCTCTCCGCTCTAACTATGGCTACACCTTC.

Notes on this clone: In the same sample, other DNA sequences code for this CDR3. The V and J genes are TRBV29-1 and TRBJ2-7; TRBD2 is a possible D gene (7 bases). This CDR3 spans 13 amino acids. Per germline, CDR1 SQVTM and CDR2 ANQGSEA. V lost 3 bases to trimming and J lost 0 bases, with 9 bases between them. The CDR3 is CSVEGGPSYEQYF. Here the CDR3 DNA reads TGCAGCGTTGAGGGGGGGCCCTCCTACGAGCAGTACTTC.

The chain has TRBV7-9 and TRBJ2-3, with a possible D match to TRBD2 (5 bases). Germline lookup yields CDR1 SEHNR and CDR2 FQNEAQ (reference sequence). The length of the CDR3 is 13 residues. Trimming took off 5 bases at V and 2 bases at J, with 8 bases between the two ends. The CDR3 loop is CASSPADTDTQYF. The CDR3 coding sequence is TGTGCCAGCAGCCCAGCGGACACAGATACGCAGTATTTT.

V usage is TRBV9 and J usage is TRBJ2-7; D gene uncertain. Germline values: CDR1 SGDLS, CDR2 YYNGEE. With 0 bases removed from V and 5 bases from J, the gap between germline ends came to 18 bases. The CDR3 extends over 16 amino acids. CDR3 sequence reads: CASSVASVTARDEQYF. CDR3 in DNA: TGTGCCAGCAGCGTAGCGTCGGTGACTGCCCGCGACGAGCAGTACTTC.

V usage is TRBV4-3 and J usage is TRBJ2-7, with TRBD1 as a possible D gene (6 bases). Germline V CDR1 and CDR2: LGHNA, YSLEER. V lost 0 bases and J lost 2, with 8 bases in between. This CDR3 comprises 14 residues. The CDR3: CASSQDWDTYEQYF. The CDR3 region has the DNA TGCGCCAGCAGCCAAGATTGGGACACCTACGAGCAGTACTTC.

The chain carries TRBV7-9 and TRBJ1-2; D might be TRBD1 (5 bases). This CDR3 contains 15 residues. The ends were cut back, 4 bases at V and 0 bases at J, with 12 bases in the middle. Germline V lookup: CDR1 SEHNR, CDR2 FQNEAQ (reference sequence). The chain's CDR3 is CASSSPDKTNYGYTF. CDR3 nucleotides: TGTGCCAGCAGCTCTCCGGACAAAACTAACTATGGCTACACCTTC.

As concerns this clone: Other DNA sequences within the sample encode an identical CDR3. This sequence joins TRBV5-1 and TRBJ2-1, with no clear D. The CDR3 totals 13 residues. Trimming left V 0 bases short and J 4 bases short, with 5 bases between. Germline loops: CDR1 SGHRS, CDR2 YFSETQ. The CDR3 nucleotides read TGCGCCAGCAGCTTGGATACGTACAATGAGCAGTTCTTC. This translates into CASSLDTYNEQFF.

Comments on this clone: Other DNA sequences in the same sample also yield this CDR3. The chain is built from TRBV27 and TRBJ2-7; 10 bases map to TRBD1. The V gene's germline CDR1 is MNHEY and CDR2 SMNVEV (reference sequence). The CDR3 runs to 14 residues. J gave up 3 bases and V 3 bases, and 2 bases lay outside the gene matches. The CDR3 DNA sequence: TGTGCCAGCAGTTTGACAGGGGGCTTCTACGAGCAGTACTTC. Protein: CASSLTGGFYEQYF.

The chain uses TRBV7-9 and TRBJ1-2; a possible D gene is TRBD1 (5 bases). The CDR3 consists of 14 residues. With 4 bases removed from V and 9 bases from J, the gap between germline ends came to 18 bases. The germline CDR1 and CDR2 sequences are SEHNR and FQNEAQ (reference sequence). CDR3 protein: CASSSQDYMDSYTF. The CDR3 DNA reads TGTGCCAGCAGCTCGCAGGATTATATGGACAGCTACACCTTC. Full variable domain (rest looked up from reference TRBV7-9 and TRBJ1-2): DTGVSQNPRHKITKRGQNVTFRCDPISEHNRLYWYRQTLGQGPEFLTYFQNEAQLEKSRLLSDRFSAERPKGSFSTLEIQRTEQGDSAMYLCASSSQDYMDSYTFGSGTRLTVV.

The V gene is TRBV27, the J gene TRBJ2-7; 7 bases align to TRBD2. Germline V gene sequence: CDR1 MNHEY, CDR2 SMNVEV (reference sequence). This CDR3 is built from 12 residues. J was trimmed by 2 bases and V by 8 bases; bases with no gene match: 3. The CDR3 DNA follows: TGTGCCAGCGGGAGCGGGGCCTACGAGCAGTACTTC. Its protein product is CASGSGAYEQYF.

Remarks on this clone: Other DNA sequences in the same sample also yield this CDR3. This rearrangement joins TRBV27 to TRBJ1-1, with D tentatively TRBD1 (5 bases). V shed 1 base and J shed 4 bases, with 10 bases lying between them. The CDR3 extends over 14 amino acids. Germline CDR1 and CDR2: MNHEY and SMNVEV (reference sequence). The CDR3 DNA reads TGTGCCAGCAGTTTATTAGGGGCCGGCACTGAAGCTTTCTTT. This encodes CASSLLGAGTEAFF.

This clone was seen only once. Different DNA sequences within this sample yield the same CDR3. The gene calls are TRBV11-2 and TRBJ2-7; D is possibly TRBD1 (6 bases). Trimming stripped 1 base from V and 3 bases from J, with 7 bases between. CDR1 is SGHAT and CDR2 is FQNNGV in the germline V gene. This CDR3 is built from 13 residues. The CDR3 DNA sequence: TGTGCCAGCAGCTTAGTCAGGGGCTACGAGCAGTACTTC. As protein: CASSLVRGYEQYF.

The chain has TRBV6-5 and TRBJ1-1; D gene unclear. Germline V gene sequence: CDR1 MNHEY, CDR2 SVGAGI. This CDR3 comprises 13 residues. V was pared by 2 bases and J by 3 bases, with 7 bases between. This chain's CDR3 is CASSYEVYTEAFF. CDR3 nucleotide sequence: TGTGCCAGCAGTTACGAGGTGTACACTGAAGCTTTCTTT.

This clone has only one observation. The same CDR3 arises from other DNA sequences in this sample as well. This chain uses TRBV27 with TRBJ2-6; TRBD1 aligns across 7 bases. V lost 6 bases to trimming and J lost 0 bases; unmatched junction nucleotides: 5. This CDR3 has 16 residues. Germline V CDR1 and CDR2: MNHEY, SMNVEV (reference sequence). The CDR3 here is CASSPTGVSGANVLTF. CDR3 nucleotides: TGTGCCAGCAGCCCAACAGGGGTCTCTGGGGCCAACGTCCTGACTTTC.

This chain joins TRBV6-5 and TRBJ1-5; D might be TRBD1 (6 bases). V dropped 5 bases and J dropped 5 bases, with 16 bases sitting between them. Germline V CDR1 and CDR2: MNHEY, SVGAGI. CDR3 length equals 15 residues. DNA for the CDR3: TGTGCCAGCAGTGCCGTGGCAGGGGTCCATCAGCCCCAGCATTTT. Protein: CASSAVAGVHQPQHF.

The CDR3 nucleotides are TGCGCCAGCAGCCCCGAGGGGGTCTATACCCCCCCCAATGAGCAGTTCTTC. This gives the protein CASSPEGVYTPPNEQFF. The gene calls are TRBV4-3 and TRBJ2-1; TRBD1 might be the D (6 bases). The V gene lost 4 bases and the J gene lost 6 bases, with 22 bases spanning the gap. Germline values: CDR1 LGHNA, CDR2 YSLEER. CDR3 length equals 17 residues.